This T cell receptor (beta chain) was recovered during a study of T cells in Graves' hyperthyroidism and ophthalmopathy. The sample holds many counts of this clonotype. Amplification yielded TCR beta CDR3 regions, with RNA transcripts as the source. The study used the HTBI primer set for a first-round RT-PCR of the TCR CDR3. TCRdb re-derived calls from the multiplex PCR reads in MiXCR, one entry per CDR3 protein. The data contain some 400,000 distinct CDR3 sequences, about 15% of them singletons. Germline V gives CDR1 SGHAT, CDR2 FQNNGV. Trimming removed 5 bases at V and 7 bases at J, with 19 bases between. The CDR3 runs to 15 residues.

This receptor was obtained from a woman aged 60-75 years with Graves' hyperthyroidism. The rearrangement uses TRBV11-2 and TRBJ2-3, with D perhaps TRBD2 (6 bases). Sample: blood. Here the CDR3 reads CASSQGAGGGNTQYF. In DNA, the CDR3 is TGTGCCAGCAGCCAGGGAGCGGGTGGAGGAAATACGCAGTATTTT.